This is a list of T cell receptor beta chains from one sample in a study of T cell responses to AZD1222 COVID-19 vaccine. Here immunoSEQ multiplex PCR was the method, and the copy in TCRdb shows in-frame clones only, minus some. Here the sample spans some 79,000 clones, approximately 83% being singletons. The sequences come from peripheral blood, collected 28 days after the second AZD1222 dose. These receptors all come from an adult who received the AZD1222 COVID-19 vaccine. The CDR3 runs from the conserved cysteine through the conserved F or W. Each record gives: V gene, D gene, J gene, CDR3 protein. The D gene is left open where the match is weak.

v_call: TRBV7-9; d_call: NA; j_call: TRBJ1-2; cdr3_aa: CASSLSGSHVGYTF
v_call: TRBV7-9; d_call: NA; j_call: TRBJ1-1; cdr3_aa: CASSSRTGTEAFF
v_call: TRBV5-1; d_call: NA; j_call: TRBJ2-2; cdr3_aa: CASSPTAGSTGELFF
v_call: TRBV12-3/TRBV12-4; d_call: NA; j_call: TRBJ2-5; cdr3_aa: CASSFRGRETQYF
v_call: TRBV28; d_call: TRBD2; j_call: TRBJ2-1; cdr3_aa: CASIFSAGGNNEQFF
v_call: TRBV11-2; d_call: TRBD2; j_call: TRBJ2-1; cdr3_aa: CASSLGWRGTYNEQFF
v_call: TRBV5-4; d_call: TRBD1; j_call: TRBJ2-7; cdr3_aa: CASSTGGQGATEQYF
v_call: TRBV18; d_call: NA; j_call: TRBJ1-1; cdr3_aa: CASSPGLNTEAFF
v_call: TRBV24-1; d_call: TRBD2; j_call: TRBJ2-7; cdr3_aa: CATSDLGSGGSYEQYF
v_call: TRBV14; d_call: NA; j_call: TRBJ2-1; cdr3_aa: CASSQIAPMEAEQFF
v_call: TRBV19; d_call: NA; j_call: TRBJ1-3; cdr3_aa: CASSPVWSSSSGISMYF
v_call: TRBV9; d_call: TRBD2; j_call: TRBJ2-1; cdr3_aa: CASSVDGGANNEQFF
v_call: TRBV7-2; d_call: TRBD1; j_call: TRBJ1-1; cdr3_aa: CASSRRSGTGHTEAFF
v_call: TRBV7-2; d_call: TRBD2; j_call: TRBJ2-3; cdr3_aa: CASGSSGSTDTQYF
v_call: TRBV7-2; d_call: TRBD2; j_call: TRBJ2-7; cdr3_aa: CASSPSGTPTYEQYF
v_call: TRBV19; d_call: NA; j_call: TRBJ1-6; cdr3_aa: CASKEGGDYNSPLHF
v_call: TRBV3-1/TRBV3-2; d_call: TRBD1; j_call: TRBJ1-5; cdr3_aa: CASSAGTGFNSNQPQHF
v_call: TRBV12-3/TRBV12-4; d_call: NA; j_call: TRBJ1-6; cdr3_aa: CASSFVESPLHF
v_call: TRBV7-2; d_call: NA; j_call: TRBJ2-5; cdr3_aa: CASRRGEGETQYF
v_call: TRBV7-9; d_call: NA; j_call: TRBJ1-3; cdr3_aa: CASLSGGPVGNTIYF
v_call: TRBV28; d_call: NA; j_call: TRBJ1-1; cdr3_aa: CASSGGRRNTEAFF
v_call: TRBV6-5; d_call: NA; j_call: TRBJ1-6; cdr3_aa: CASRTSVSPLHF
v_call: TRBV19; d_call: NA; j_call: TRBJ1-6; cdr3_aa: CASSMKGSSFTNSPLHF
v_call: TRBV29-1; d_call: NA; j_call: TRBJ1-5; cdr3_aa: CSVGQGGQPQHF
v_call: TRBV28; d_call: NA; j_call: TRBJ2-2; cdr3_aa: CASSSLSTGELFF
v_call: TRBV15; d_call: TRBD2; j_call: TRBJ2-1; cdr3_aa: CATSRDYGGSSYNEQFF
v_call: TRBV11-3; d_call: TRBD1; j_call: TRBJ2-7; cdr3_aa: CASSNERDRAYEQYF
v_call: TRBV6-2/TRBV6-3; d_call: NA; j_call: TRBJ1-5; cdr3_aa: CASSALRGNQPQHF
v_call: TRBV2; d_call: NA; j_call: TRBJ2-7; cdr3_aa: CASSRRSYEQYF
v_call: TRBV6-5; d_call: NA; j_call: TRBJ2-7; cdr3_aa: CASSNNYEQYF
v_call: TRBV19; d_call: NA; j_call: TRBJ1-1; cdr3_aa: CASIKQGRNTEAFF
v_call: TRBV14; d_call: NA; j_call: TRBJ2-5; cdr3_aa: CASSQDHFVGRQETQYF
v_call: TRBV10-3; d_call: NA; j_call: TRBJ1-5; cdr3_aa: CAIKGDSNQPQHF
v_call: TRBV27; d_call: TRBD1; j_call: TRBJ1-4; cdr3_aa: CASRVLQGAPNEKLFF
v_call: TRBV6-5; d_call: NA; j_call: TRBJ2-7; cdr3_aa: CASSYSTGSEQYF
v_call: TRBV9; d_call: TRBD2; j_call: TRBJ2-5; cdr3_aa: CASSAQTSDQETQYF
v_call: TRBV5-4; d_call: TRBD2; j_call: TRBJ2-3; cdr3_aa: CASSRTSGGARDTQYF
v_call: TRBV5-8; d_call: TRBD1; j_call: TRBJ1-5; cdr3_aa: CASSLGQGLNQPQHF
v_call: TRBV28; d_call: NA; j_call: TRBJ1-3; cdr3_aa: CASSLGTYSGNTIYF
v_call: TRBV6-1; d_call: NA; j_call: TRBJ1-4; cdr3_aa: CASSPSLTGKLFF
v_call: TRBV7-2; d_call: TRBD2; j_call: TRBJ2-3; cdr3_aa: CASSLSGGRDTQYF
v_call: TRBV6-5; d_call: NA; j_call: TRBJ2-3; cdr3_aa: CATRWGYTDTQYF
v_call: TRBV19; d_call: NA; j_call: TRBJ1-1; cdr3_aa: CASSITGLSTEAFF
v_call: TRBV5-1; d_call: TRBD1; j_call: TRBJ2-1; cdr3_aa: CASRTGREASYNEQFF
v_call: TRBV7-2; d_call: NA; j_call: TRBJ2-4; cdr3_aa: CASSLGGQGWAKNIQYF
v_call: TRBV28; d_call: NA; j_call: TRBJ1-2; cdr3_aa: CATGPGRIYGYTF
v_call: TRBV11-2; d_call: NA; j_call: TRBJ1-4; cdr3_aa: CASSFGEQGNEKLFF
v_call: TRBV5-6; d_call: TRBD1; j_call: TRBJ2-1; cdr3_aa: CASRRTGDTNEQFF
v_call: TRBV27; d_call: TRBD1; j_call: TRBJ1-4; cdr3_aa: CASRETQGVREKLFF
v_call: TRBV5-5; d_call: TRBD1; j_call: TRBJ1-2; cdr3_aa: CASSLARGQGNYGYTF
v_call: TRBV4-1; d_call: TRBD1; j_call: TRBJ1-4; cdr3_aa: CASSHGGRDRDEKLFF
v_call: TRBV4-2; d_call: TRBD2; j_call: TRBJ2-2; cdr3_aa: CASGWGGHTGELFF
v_call: TRBV19; d_call: NA; j_call: TRBJ1-1; cdr3_aa: CASTSRRGNTEAFF
v_call: TRBV28; d_call: NA; j_call: TRBJ1-5; cdr3_aa: CASSLGGVQPQHF
v_call: TRBV5-5; d_call: NA; j_call: TRBJ2-7; cdr3_aa: CASSLTAGASSYEQYF